One sample yielded the 3 T cell receptor beta chains listed below, sequenced in a study of blood T cell repertoires in COVID-19. Repertoires were generated with immunoSEQ multiplex PCR, while TCRdb's copy carries only in-frame clones and drops some. The table records about 300,000 clones, around 86% of them present only once. The specimen sequenced was peripheral blood. These TCRs come from a woman in her thirties or forties who had recovered from COVID-19.

This rearrangement joins TRBV4-3 to TRBJ1-4, with D tentatively TRBD1 (5 bases). The V end was cut by 1 base, the J end by 6 bases, with 9 bases between. This CDR3 is 14 amino acids long. The V gene's germline CDR1 is LGHNA and CDR2 YSLEER. The CDR3 DNA reads TGCGCCAGCAGCCAAGGGGGAGGGGATGAAAAACTGTTTTTT. Translating gives CASSQGGGDEKLFF.

This chain joins TRBV7-2 and TRBJ2-3, with 9 bases matching TRBD2. The CDR3 extends over 16 amino acids. Germline CDR1 reads SGHTA; CDR2 reads FQGNSA. J gave up 7 bases and V 5 bases, and 13 bases lay outside the gene matches. The CDR3 reads CASSTSLGLATNTQYF. The CDR3 region has the DNA TGTGCCAGCAGCACTAGTTTAGGACTAGCGACTAATACGCAGTATTTT.

The chain links TRBV6-2 or TRBV6-3 to TRBJ2-2, with D possibly being TRBD2 (6 bases). Deletions cut 5 bases from V and 4 bases from J, with 14 bases between. Per germline, CDR1 MNHEY and CDR2 SVGEGT. CDR3 size: 15 residues. The CDR3 sequence: CASSRLVGGTGELFF. The CDR3 DNA reads as TGTGCCAGCAGTCGTCTAGTGGGGGGCACCGGGGAGCTGTTTTTT.